These 25 T cell receptor beta chains were all obtained from the same sample, sequenced in a study of glioma-infiltrating T cells after dendritic cell vaccination. Time point meaning: after dendritic cell vaccination, including at tumor progression/relapse. TCRdb keeps only in-frame clones here, not all; method: immunoSEQ multiplex PCR. The data contain 65,000 to 80,000 clones, around nine tenths of them seen just once; the ten biggest clones take up more than 2%. The source was blood, collected after dendritic cell vaccination. The receptors were gathered from a human donor with glioblastoma.

V gene TRBV11-3 combines with J gene TRBJ2-4, with D possibly TRBD1 on 6 matching bases. The CDR3 is 15 amino acids. Germline V gives CDR1 SGHNT, CDR2 YENEEA. With 1 base removed from V and 8 bases from J, the gap between germline ends came to 15 bases. The CDR3 loop reads CASSLGSPGVYIQYF. CDR3 DNA: TGTGCCAGCAGCTTAGGAAGCCCAGGGGTGTACATTCAGTACTTC.

The chain combines TRBV10-1 with TRBJ1-1; 11 bases map to TRBD1. This CDR3 has 16 residues. Germline V lookup: CDR1 WNHNN, CDR2 SYGVQD (reference sequence). Trimming removed 6 bases from V and 1 base from J; junction bases left unmatched: 7. The DNA of the CDR3 is TGCGCCAGCAGCCGCCAGGACAGGGGGCAGAACACTGAAGCTTTCTTT. Its translation is CASSRQDRGQNTEAFF.

This chain uses TRBV2 with TRBJ2-5; TRBD2 matches 7 bases. CDR1 is SNHLY and CDR2 is FYNNEI in the germline V gene. This CDR3 comprises 13 residues. Trimming took 11 bases from V and 2 from J; bases not matched to a gene: 8. Here the CDR3 DNA reads TGTGCCGGGGGGTTCGGGGGGCAAGAGACCCAGTACTTC. Encoded protein: CAGGFGGQETQYF.

V gene TRBV5-6 combines with J gene TRBJ1-4; 7 nucleotides match TRBD1. The CDR3 covers 14 residues. Germline V gene lookup returns CDR1 SGHDT and CDR2 YYEEEE. Unmatched junction bases numbered 6, after V lost 2 bases and J lost 8 bases. The CDR3 bases are TGTGCCAGCAGCTTTGACAGGGTAGACGAAAAACTGTTTTTT. This encodes CASSFDRVDEKLFF.

The chain combines TRBV27 with TRBJ1-1; D not resolved. Germline values: CDR1 MNHEY, CDR2 SMNVEV (reference sequence). The CDR3 covers 13 residues. V lost 6 bases and J lost 1, with 9 bases in between. The chain's CDR3 is CASSRNGNTEAFF. Here the CDR3 DNA reads TGTGCCAGCAGCCGCAACGGGAACACTGAAGCTTTCTTT.

The chain carries TRBV7-2 and TRBJ2-7, with a tentative D call TRBD2 (5 bases). V lost 5 bases to trimming and J lost 2 bases, with 16 bases between them. Per the germline V gene, CDR1 is SGHTA and CDR2 is FQGNSA. The CDR3 has 15 amino acids. The CDR3 protein is CASSPTASGAYEQYF. CDR3 bases: TGTGCCAGCAGCCCAACGGCCAGCGGCGCCTACGAGCAGTACTTC.

The chain carries TRBV4-1 and TRBJ2-7, with TRBD2 identical over 9 bases. Germline assignment: CDR1 MGHRA and CDR2 YSYEKL. The ends lost 1 base at V and 0 bases at J; junction bases unmatched: 10. The CDR3 is made up of 18 amino acids. The CDR3 bases are TGCGCCAGCAGCCAAGGTACTAGCGGGCGAAAAAGCTCCTACGAGCAGTACTTC. Its translation: CASSQGTSGRKSSYEQYF.

J is TRBJ2-3 and V is TRBV27, with D unresolved. From germline, CDR1 is MNHEY and CDR2 SMNVEV (reference sequence). V was cut by 0 bases and J by 4 bases, with 8 bases left in between. The CDR3 length is 14 residues. CDR3 region: CASSLSGGADTQYF. The CDR3 DNA is TGTGCCAGCAGTTTATCTGGTGGAGCAGATACGCAGTATTTT.

This clone was seen just once. This CDR3 is CASSLGGAGTGGYEQYF. In DNA form, the CDR3 reads TGCGCCAGCAGCTTGGGGGGTGCCGGGACAGGGGGCTACGAGCAGTACTTC. This sequence joins TRBV5-1 and TRBJ2-7; 11 positions agree with TRBD1. This CDR3 is built from 17 residues. The V segment lost 0 bases and the J segment 3 bases; nucleotides outside the gene matches: 8. Per the germline V gene, CDR1 is SGHRS and CDR2 is YFSETQ. The full variable domain, with the rest looked up from reference TRBV5-1 and TRBJ2-7, is KAGVTQTPRYLIKTRGQQVTLSCSPISGHRSVSWYQQTPGQGLQFLFEYFSETQRNKGNFPGRFSGRQFSNSRSEMNVSTLELGDSALYLCASSLGGAGTGGYEQYFGPGTRLTVT.

J is TRBJ1-2 and V is TRBV28, with 8 bases matching TRBD1. Germline V lookup: CDR1 MDHEN, CDR2 SYDVKM. V lost 1 base and J lost 7; bases outside the gene matches: 2. The CDR3 is 13 amino acids. Written as DNA, the CDR3 is TGTGCCAGCAGTTTATACAGGGGGGGTGGCTACACCTTC. Translating it yields CASSLYRGGGYTF.

The chain has TRBV19 and TRBJ2-5; the match to TRBD2 covers 8 bases. J was trimmed by 5 bases and V by 2 bases; bases with no gene match: 10. Germline CDR1 is LNHDA and CDR2 is SQIVND (reference sequence). The CDR3 consists of 16 residues. CDR3 coding DNA: TGTGCCAGTAGTATAAGGGGGGCGGGGGGTCATGAGACCCAGTACTTC. This encodes CASSIRGAGGHETQYF. Variable domain in full (rest from reference TRBV19 and TRBJ2-5): DGGITQSPKYLFRKEGQNVTLSCEQNLNHDAMYWYRQDPGQGLRLIYYSQIVNDFQKGDIAEGYSVSREKKESFPLTVTSAQKNPTAFYLCASSIRGAGGHETQYFGPGTRLLVL.

The V gene is TRBV7-9, the J gene TRBJ2-1, with D perhaps matching TRBD2 (6 bases). The CDR3 length is 13 residues. The germline V gene encodes CDR1 SEHNR and CDR2 FQNEAQ (reference sequence). Trimming left V 2 bases short and J 7 bases short, with 9 bases between. The CDR3 protein is CASSLLSGNEQFF. The CDR3 coding sequence is TGTGCCAGCAGCTTACTCAGCGGGAATGAGCAGTTCTTC.

The chain uses TRBV27 and TRBJ2-1; a possible D gene is TRBD2 (6 bases). CDR1 and CDR2 from the germline V gene are MNHEY and SMNVEV (reference sequence). V lost 3 bases and J lost 9, with 12 bases in between. This CDR3 has 13 residues. The chain's CDR3 is CASSFTRGGEQFF. CDR3 nucleotide sequence: TGTGCCAGCAGTTTCACGCGGGGCGGTGAGCAGTTCTTC.

The chain joins TRBV5-8 to TRBJ1-2; TRBD1 aligns across 9 bases. The germline CDR1 and CDR2 sequences are SGHTS and YDEGEE. The CDR3 consists of 15 residues. V was pared by 4 bases and J by 1 base, with 5 bases of the junction left unmatched. The CDR3 DNA sequence: TGTGCCAGCAGCCGACGGGACAGGGTTAACTATGGCTACACCTTC. Translating it yields CASSRRDRVNYGYTF.

J is TRBJ2-3 and V is TRBV5-1; 8 bases map to TRBD2. This CDR3 is 16 amino acids long. The V and J ends lost 1 base and 0 bases, in that order; junction bases with no gene match: 4. CDR1 is SGHRS, CDR2 YFSETQ, per germline. CDR3 coding DNA: TGCGCCAGCAGCTTGCGGGCTAGCGGGAGCACAGATACGCAGTATTTT. Protein product: CASSLRASGSTDTQYF.

The CDR3 region has the DNA TGTGCCAGCCTGGGGTCTTGGGGAGCAGCCAAAAACATTCAGTACTTC. Translation: CASLGSWGAAKNIQYF. V is TRBV2 and J is TRBJ2-4, with TRBD2 as a possible D gene (5 bases). This CDR3 is built from 16 residues. V was pared by 8 bases and J by 0 bases, with 17 bases between. CDR1 is SNHLY and CDR2 is FYNNEI in the germline V gene.

The genes are TRBV7-2 and TRBJ2-5, with 10 nucleotides matching TRBD2. The better agreement between TRBJ2-7 and the DNA end casts doubt on the J call. Per germline, CDR1 SGHTA and CDR2 FQGNSA. This CDR3 has 15 amino acids. The CDR3 loop reads CASTPLAGASYEQYF. CDR3 DNA: TGTGCCAGCACCCCGCTAGCGGGAGCTTCCTACGAGCAGTACTTC.

V is TRBV19 and J is TRBJ2-3, with 7 bases identical to TRBD2. Germline trimming cut 8 bases from V and 1 base from J; bases unmatched to any gene: 3. Germline lookup yields CDR1 LNHDA and CDR2 SQIVND (reference sequence). This CDR3 spans 13 amino acids. CDR3 amino acids: CASRGEGTDTQYF. The CDR3, as DNA: TGTGCCAGTCGGGGGGAAGGCACAGATACGCAGTATTTT.

This clone was observed a single time. This chain connects TRBV19 to TRBJ2-5; TRBD2 agrees at 8 bases. This CDR3 contains 14 residues. Unmatched junction bases numbered 6, after V lost 5 bases and J lost 4 bases. CDR1 and CDR2 from the germline V gene are LNHDA and SQIVND (reference sequence). The CDR3 region has the DNA TGTGCCAGTAGTCCGGGAGGGGGGGGAGAGACCCAGTACTTC. Its protein is CASSPGGGGETQYF.

The genes are TRBV6-6 and TRBJ1-6; no clear D. Per the germline V gene, CDR1 is MNHNY and CDR2 is SVGAGI (reference sequence). CDR3 length: 16 residues. V shed 4 bases and J shed 5 bases, with 15 bases lying between them. CDR3 sequence: CASSSPQRSHNSPLHF. The CDR3 DNA follows: TGTGCCAGCAGTTCCCCCCAGCGTTCCCATAATTCACCCCTCCACTTT.

The genes are TRBV18 and TRBJ2-1, with TRBD1 matching 7 bases. After removal of 6 bases from V and 2 bases from J, the junction contained 7 bases not matched to a gene. Per germline, CDR1 KGHSH and CDR2 LQKENI. The CDR3 sequence is 15 residues long. For the CDR3, the DNA is TGTGCCAGCTCCGAGGGGGCGATTACCTACAATGAGCAGTTCTTC. Translated: CASSEGAITYNEQFF.

The table lists this clone with a count of one. This chain uses TRBV19 with TRBJ1-5; 7 nucleotides agree with TRBD1. CDR1 is LNHDA and CDR2 is SQIVND in the germline V gene (reference sequence). V lost 4 bases and J lost 4; bases outside the gene matches: 10. CDR3 length: 16 residues. The CDR3 spells CASSTLDRVRNQPQHF. The DNA for the CDR3 is TGTGCCAGTAGTACCCTCGACAGGGTAAGGAATCAGCCCCAGCATTTT.

J is TRBJ2-1 and V is TRBV2; D possibly corresponds to TRBD2 (5 bases). Deletions cut 4 bases from V and 3 bases from J, with 16 bases between. The CDR3 extends over 16 amino acids. CDR1 is SNHLY, CDR2 FYNNEI, per germline. CDR3: CASSVRPGVGYNEQFF. CDR3 nucleotides: TGTGCCAGCAGTGTGCGGCCCGGGGTGGGCTACAATGAGCAGTTCTTC. The full variable domain, in which reference TRBV2 and TRBJ2-1 provide the parts outside the CDR3, is EPEVTQTPSHQVTQMGQEVILRCVPISNHLYFYWYRQILGQKVEFLVSFYNNEISEKSEIFDDQFSVERPDGSNFTLKIRSTKLEDSAMYFCASSVRPGVGYNEQFFGPGTRLTVL.

CDR3 coding DNA: TGTGCCAGTAGTATGGCTCTCACCAATGAGCAGTTCTTC. Protein sequence: CASSMALTNEQFF. This rearrangement joins TRBV19 to TRBJ2-1; D gene unclear. This CDR3 comprises 13 residues. The germline gives CDR1 LNHDA, CDR2 SQIVND (reference sequence). V was pared by 3 bases and J by 6 bases, with 9 bases between.

The CDR3 DNA sequence: TGTGCCAGCAGCCAAGACGAAGGGGTCGGATACGAGCAGTACTTC. Translating it yields CASSQDEGVGYEQYF. The chain has TRBV4-2 and TRBJ2-7; D possibly corresponds to TRBD1 (5 bases). Germline assignment: CDR1 LGHNA and CDR2 YNFKEQ. This CDR3 region has 15 residues. Trimming stripped 0 bases from V and 4 bases from J, with 13 bases between.